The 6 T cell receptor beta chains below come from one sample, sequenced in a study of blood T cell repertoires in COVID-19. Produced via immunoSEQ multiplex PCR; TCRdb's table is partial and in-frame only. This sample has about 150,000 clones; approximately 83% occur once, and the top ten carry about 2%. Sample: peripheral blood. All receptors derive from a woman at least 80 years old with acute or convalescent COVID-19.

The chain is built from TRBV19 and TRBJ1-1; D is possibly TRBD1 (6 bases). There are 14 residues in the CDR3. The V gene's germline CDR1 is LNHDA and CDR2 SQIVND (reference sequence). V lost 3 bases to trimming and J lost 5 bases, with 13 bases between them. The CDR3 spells CASSIRGFGTEAFF. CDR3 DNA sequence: TGTGCCAGTAGTATCAGGGGATTTGGGACTGAAGCTTTCTTT.

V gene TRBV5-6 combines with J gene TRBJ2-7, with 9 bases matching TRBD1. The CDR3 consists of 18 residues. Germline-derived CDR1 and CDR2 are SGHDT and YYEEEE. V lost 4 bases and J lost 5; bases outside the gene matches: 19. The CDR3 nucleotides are TGTGCCAGCAGCCCGTTAAGACAAGCGACAGGGGGAAGAAACGAGCAGTACTTC. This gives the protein CASSPLRQATGGRNEQYF.

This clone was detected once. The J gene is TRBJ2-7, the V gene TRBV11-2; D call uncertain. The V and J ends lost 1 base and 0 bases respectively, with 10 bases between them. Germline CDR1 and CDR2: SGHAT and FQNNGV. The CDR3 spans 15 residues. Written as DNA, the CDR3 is TGTGCCAGCAGCTTAGGGAGATCCCCCTCCTACGAGCAGTACTTC. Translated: CASSLGRSPSYEQYF.

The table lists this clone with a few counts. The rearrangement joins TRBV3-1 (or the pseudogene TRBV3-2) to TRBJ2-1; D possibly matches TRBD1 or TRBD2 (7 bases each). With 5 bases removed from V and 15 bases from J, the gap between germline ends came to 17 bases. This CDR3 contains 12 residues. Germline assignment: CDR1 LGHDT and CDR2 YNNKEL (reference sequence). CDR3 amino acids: CASSEAGQQRFF. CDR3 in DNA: TGTGCCAGCAGCGAAGCGGGACAGCAGCGGTTCTTC.

CDR3 in DNA: TGCGCCAGCAGCTTAGGCTCCCCACAGGGTATGTCTGAAGCTTTCTTT. Translation gives CASSLGSPQGMSEAFF. J is TRBJ1-1 and V is TRBV5-1, with D possibly matching TRBD1 (6 bases). CDR1 and CDR2 (germline): SGHRS, YFSETQ. V dropped 2 bases and J dropped 6 bases, with 20 bases sitting between them. The CDR3 runs 16 residues. The full variable domain, completed using reference TRBV5-1 and TRBJ1-1, is KAGVTQTPRYLIKTRGQQVTLSCSPISGHRSVSWYQQTPGQGLQFLFEYFSETQRNKGNFPGRFSGRQFSNSRSEMNVSTLELGDSALYLCASSLGSPQGMSEAFFGQGTRLTVV.

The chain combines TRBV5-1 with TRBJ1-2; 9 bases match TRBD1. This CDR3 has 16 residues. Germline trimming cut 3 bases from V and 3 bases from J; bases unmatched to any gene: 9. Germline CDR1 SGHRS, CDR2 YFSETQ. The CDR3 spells CASSSSGTGRDYGYTF. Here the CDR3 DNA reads TGCGCCAGCAGCTCATCCGGGACAGGGAGAGACTATGGCTACACCTTC.